This entry is about one T cell receptor (beta chain). Data came from immunoSEQ multiplex PCR; TCRdb stores just in-frame clones and leaves some out. The data hold under 50,000 clones, with 90% observed a single time. V lost 4 bases to trimming and J lost 0 bases, with 5 bases between them. In germline, CDR1 is SGDLS, CDR2 YYNGEE. The CDR3 consists of 12 residues. This entry is derived from a study of T cells after posttransplantation cyclophosphamide. A marrow graft followed busulfan-fludarabine conditioning, with cyclophosphamide on days +3 and +4. The sample was PBMCs, taken around 67 days after allogeneic stem cell transplant with posttransplant cyclophosphamide. The sequence was collected from a male patient in his sixties who received an allogeneic stem cell transplant from a related donor and was CMV-positive. Some of the T cells might come from the graft donor. The J gene is TRBJ2-7, the V gene TRBV9, with D uncertain. The CDR3 DNA reads TGTGCCAGCAGCCCGAGCTCCTACGAGCAGTACTTC. This gives the protein CASSPSSYEQYF.